The 10 T cell receptor beta chains below all came from one sample that was sequenced in a study. TCRdb redid the calling of the 5' RACE reads with MiXCR, one entry per CDR3 protein. The table has under 60,000 distinct CDR3 sequences, roughly 28% seen once. Sequences were obtained from naive CD4+ T cells sorted from blood. Specified subset: naive CD4+ T cells, CD4+CD45RA+CD25-. The receptors come from a female donor with breast cancer.

This clonotype was picked up a small number of times. V gene TRBV10-3 combines with J gene TRBJ2-3; TRBD2 matches 11 bases. J was trimmed by 2 bases and V by 4 bases; bases with no gene match: 5. Germline-derived CDR1 and CDR2 are ENHRY and SYGVKD. This CDR3 contains 16 residues. DNA of the CDR3: TGTGCCATCAGTGGGCTAGCGGGAGGTTCCACAGATACGCAGTATTTT. Protein sequence: CAISGLAGGSTDTQYF.

The sample holds a few counts of this clonotype. This rearrangement joins TRBV28 to TRBJ2-7; TRBD2 is a possible D gene (5 bases). Germline V gene sequence: CDR1 MDHEN, CDR2 SYDVKM. This CDR3 region has 13 residues. With 8 bases removed from V and 0 bases from J, the gap between germline ends came to 11 bases. In DNA form, the CDR3 reads TGTGCCAGCGGCCTGCGGGTCTCCTACGAGCAGTACTTC. Residues: CASGLRVSYEQYF.

The chain has TRBV4-1 and TRBJ1-5; TRBD1 might be the D (5 bases). The CDR3 length is 15 residues. The V gene lost 5 bases and the J gene lost 5 bases, with 16 bases spanning the gap. CDR1 and CDR2 from the germline V gene are MGHRA and YSYEKL. The CDR3 is CASSLGLNIDQPQHF. The DNA for the CDR3 is TGCGCCAGCAGCTTGGGACTAAATATCGATCAGCCCCAGCATTTT.

At least ten counts were recorded for this clonotype. The chain couples TRBV7-9 to TRBJ2-5; D is unresolved. This CDR3 spans 12 amino acids. CDR1 SEHNR and CDR2 FQNEAQ come from the germline V gene (reference sequence). The ends were cut back, 4 bases at V and 5 bases at J, with 8 bases in the middle. CDR3 DNA: TGTGCCAGCAGCTATAGCTCGGAGACCCAGTACTTC. This gives the protein CASSYSSETQYF.

Many counts were recorded for this clonotype. The J gene is TRBJ1-1, the V gene TRBV6-5, with a possible D match to TRBD1 (5 bases). Trimming removed 7 bases from V and 5 bases from J, with 11 bases in between. Germline lookup yields CDR1 MNHEY and CDR2 SVGAGI. The CDR3 is made up of 12 amino acids. The DNA of the CDR3 is TGTGCCAGCATGGGGGGAAGGACTGAAGCTTTCTTT. This translates into CASMGGRTEAFF.

This rearrangement joins TRBV10-3 to TRBJ1-1, with 10 positions matching TRBD1. The CDR3 extends over 16 amino acids. J was trimmed by 5 bases and V by 6 bases; bases with no gene match: 12. Germline V gives CDR1 ENHRY, CDR2 SYGVKD. CDR3 loop: CAIRWGTGDMGTEAFF. CDR3 coding DNA: TGTGCCATCAGGTGGGGGACAGGGGACATGGGAACTGAAGCTTTCTTT.

The chain joins TRBV28 to TRBJ1-5; 9 bases fit TRBD1. Per germline, CDR1 MDHEN and CDR2 SYDVKM. After removal of 7 bases from V and 0 bases from J, the junction contained 7 bases not matched to a gene. This CDR3 has 16 residues. The CDR3 is CASTTPGQGSNQPQHF. The CDR3 DNA reads as TGTGCCAGCACGACTCCGGGACAGGGTAGCAATCAGCCCCAGCATTTT.

This clonotype turned up a few times. V is TRBV5-1 and J is TRBJ1-1, with 9 bases lining up with TRBD1. The CDR3 length is 13 residues. Unmatched junction bases numbered 3, after V lost 6 bases and J lost 3 bases. Germline V gene data show CDR1 as SGHRS and CDR2 as YFSETQ. CDR3 protein: CASTRQGDTEAFF. The DNA of the CDR3 is TGCGCCAGCACCCGACAGGGGGACACTGAAGCTTTCTTT.

In this sample, this clonotype turned up a few times. The gene calls are TRBV5-1 and TRBJ1-5, with TRBD1 identical over 8 bases. The germline gives CDR1 SGHRS, CDR2 YFSETQ. V lost 4 bases to trimming and J lost 5 bases; unmatched junction nucleotides: 5. This CDR3 spans 14 amino acids. DNA for the CDR3: TGCGCCAGCAGCACCGGGACAGGCGATCAGCCCCAGCATTTT. This translates into CASSTGTGDQPQHF.

In its sample, this clonotype is medium-sized. This chain uses TRBV20-1 with TRBJ2-7; 12 nucleotides agree with TRBD2. In germline, CDR1 is DFQATT, CDR2 SNEGSKA (reference sequence). The CDR3 runs to 15 residues. The V gene end was trimmed by 2 bases and the J gene end by 3 bases; junction bases not matched to a gene: 5. CDR3 in amino acids: CSARLAGGPGYEQYF. CDR3 nucleotides: TGCAGTGCTAGACTAGCGGGAGGGCCGGGCTACGAGCAGTACTTC.